This TCR beta chain is drawn from a study of blood T cells in healthy people across ages. Study-wide context: Researchers report that template switching captured about one barcoded beta molecule per two T cells.

A second PCR, run for roughly 7 to 12 cycles, used a sample-barcoded 5' primer plus a J-beta primer mix. With 12 random nucleotides, a template-switch adaptor tagged each individual cDNA molecule. Sequencing of every sample gave 2.5 million or more CDR3-containing paired-end reads. MiXCR, applied by TCRdb to the 5' RACE reads, yields one record per CDR3 protein. The sample includes about 680,000 distinct CDR3 sequences, around 48% of them seen just once. For this clonotype: A much bigger clone sits one base away, suggesting this may be a read error.

The sample providers were healthy Caucasian people from Russia, aged roughly 6 to 90. Per the germline V gene, CDR1 is SGHKS and CDR2 is YYEKEE (reference sequence). The CDR3 has 13 residues. V was pared by 3 bases and J by 12 bases, with 16 bases between. The V call is TRBV5-5, the J call TRBJ2-1; tentatively, D is TRBD1 (6 bases). Sequencing was carried out using blood. The source of this sequence is a woman in her sixties in good health. CDR3 DNA: TGTGCCAGCAGCTGGGGGTACAGGGTAGGGCAGTTCTTC. Translation: CASSWGYRVGQFF.